This T cell receptor beta chain was retrieved from a study of blood T cell repertoires in COVID-19. The table came from immunoSEQ multiplex PCR; TCRdb's copy has only in-frame clones and leaves some out. The sample includes 150,000 to 200,000 clones, 84% of them seen just once. Cohort assignment relied on participant-reported clinical history. CDR3 length: 15 amino acids. The germline V gene has CDR1 MNHEY and CDR2 SMNVEV (reference sequence). V lost 6 bases to trimming and J lost 2 bases, with 17 bases between them. This clone came up once. Sample: PBMCs or T cells enriched from blood (not recorded which). The TCR comes from a woman in her 30s who had been exposed to COVID-19. This rearrangement joins TRBV27 to TRBJ2-7; D possibly corresponds to TRBD1 (6 bases). The CDR3 loop reads CASSQLGHRPYEQYF. For the CDR3, the DNA is TGTGCCAGCAGCCAATTGGGACACCGTCCCTACGAGCAGTACTTC.